The 20 T cell receptor beta chains presented below share a single source sample, sequenced in a study of Tregs in tolerant kidney transplant recipients. Libraries were prepared by immunoSEQ multiplex PCR; TCRdb keeps only in-frame clonotypes and omits some of them. The sample contains 90,000 or so clones, approximately 93% of which appear only once. The nonmyeloablative bone marrow transplants came from related graft donors, with transient mixed chimerism. Sample: CD4+ T cells from blood (PBMCs), taken 12 months after the transplant. All receptors derive from a human patient who received a combined kidney and bone marrow transplant. The graft donor may have contributed some T cells.

The V and J genes are TRBV12-1 and TRBJ2-5; the table's D gene call, TRBD2, was not cross checked with the DNA. TRBV12-1 is a listed pseudogene. The CDR3 sequence is 14 residues long. This CDR3 reads CASSLTSGRETQYF. DNA for the CDR3: TGTGCCAGCAGCTTGACTAGCGGGAGGGAGACCCAGTACTTC.

The chain carries TRBV7-2 and TRBJ1-1; 8 bases agree with TRBD1. This CDR3 has 14 amino acids. The V and J ends lost 4 bases and 7 bases, in that order; junction bases with no gene match: 8. CDR1 and CDR2 (germline): SGHTA, FQGNSA. CDR3: CASSYSYGTGEAFF. The CDR3 DNA reads TGTGCCAGCAGCTACTCCTACGGGACAGGTGAAGCTTTCTTT.

This chain links TRBV7-9 with TRBJ2-1, with 16 nucleotides matching TRBD2. The CDR3 consists of 15 residues. Germline lookup yields CDR1 SEHNR and CDR2 FQNEAQ (reference sequence). V shed 4 bases, J shed 15 bases, and the junction held 9 bases outside the gene matches. This CDR3 reads CASSSSGTSGRVSFF. In DNA, the CDR3 is TGTGCCAGCAGCTCCTCAGGGACTAGCGGGAGGGTTTCGTTCTTC.

This clone was recorded a few times. The CDR3 nucleotides are TGTGCCAGCAGCTTTTCCACGGCGAACACCGGGGAGCTGTTTTTT. Residues: CASSFSTANTGELFF. The rearrangement uses TRBV7-9 and TRBJ2-2; D is undetermined. The CDR3 runs to 15 residues. Looked up from germline, CDR1 is SEHNR and CDR2 is FQNEAQ (reference sequence). The ends were cut back, 3 bases at V and 0 bases at J, with 8 bases in the middle. The variable domain in full, completed from reference TRBV7-9 and TRBJ2-2, reads DTGVSQNPRHKITKRGQNVTFRCDPISEHNRLYWYRQTLGQGPEFLTYFQNEAQLEKSRLLSDRFSAERPKGSFSTLEIQRTEQGDSAMYLCASSFSTANTGELFFGEGSRLTVL.

J is TRBJ2-2 and V is TRBV19, with D perhaps TRBD1 (6 bases). V lost 6 bases and J 3 bases, leaving 14 bases between the germline ends. CDR3 length equals 15 residues. From germline, CDR1 is LNHDA and CDR2 SQIVND (reference sequence). In DNA form, the CDR3 reads TGTGCCAGTAGGATCGTCAGGGGTTACACCGGGGAGCTGTTTTTT. The encoded protein is CASRIVRGYTGELFF. The complete variable domain, with remaining parts taken from reference TRBV19 and TRBJ2-2, reads DGGITQSPKYLFRKEGQNVTLSCEQNLNHDAMYWYRQDPGQGLRLIYYSQIVNDFQKGDIAEGYSVSREKKESFPLTVTSAQKNPTAFYLCASRIVRGYTGELFFGEGSRLTVL.

The count of this clone is one. The chain recombines TRBV4-3 with TRBJ2-2; tentatively, D is TRBD1 (5 bases). This CDR3 region has 17 residues. The germline V gene has CDR1 LGHNA and CDR2 YSLEER. Between the trimmed V and J ends, which lost 0 bases and 4 bases, there was a span of 15 bases. CDR3 coding DNA: TGCGCCAGCAGCCAAGATAGGGCAGGGAAGGGCACCGGGGAGCTGTTTTTT. Protein product: CASSQDRAGKGTGELFF.

J is TRBJ2-1 and V is TRBV5-4; D may be TRBD2 (6 bases). In germline, CDR1 is SGHNT, CDR2 YYREEE (reference sequence). The CDR3 sequence is 15 residues long. V shed 4 bases and J shed 7 bases, with 18 bases lying between them. The CDR3 DNA reads as TGTGCCAGCAGCCGAAAGTTGGCGGGGAGAAATGAGCAGTTCTTC. Translation gives CASSRKLAGRNEQFF.

The rearrangement uses TRBV7-9 and TRBJ1-4; unclear D gene. From germline, CDR1 is SEHNR and CDR2 FQNEAQ (reference sequence). The CDR3 totals 11 residues. V lost 1 base, J lost 12 bases, and 6 bases lay in between. The CDR3 protein is CASSLDSELFF. DNA of the CDR3: TGTGCCAGCAGCTTAGATTCAGAACTGTTTTTT.

The rearrangement uses TRBV7-2 and TRBJ2-1; 13 nucleotides line up with TRBD2. V gave up 5 bases and J gave up 7 bases; unmatched junction bases: 17. The CDR3 has 19 residues. The germline gives CDR1 SGHTA, CDR2 FQGNSA. The DNA for the CDR3 is TGTGCCAGCAGCCCGGGACTAGCGGGGACCTACGGGTTGGTGAATGAGCAGTTCTTC. Its translation: CASSPGLAGTYGLVNEQFF.

The CDR3 bases are TGTGCCTGGGAGCACTTCTCTGGGGCCAACGTCCTGACTTTC. Protein product: CAWEHFSGANVLTF. This chain connects TRBV30 to TRBJ2-6; D call uncertain. V lost 5 bases to trimming and J lost 0 bases, with 8 bases between them. Germline V lookup: CDR1 GTSNPN, CDR2 SVGIG (reference sequence). This CDR3 spans 14 amino acids.

This chain uses TRBV29-1 with TRBJ2-7; TRBD2 matches 7 bases. CDR1 is SQVTM and CDR2 is ANQGSEA in the germline V gene. V dropped 6 bases and J dropped 7; count of bases not matched to a gene: 15. The CDR3 has 14 amino acids. The CDR3 protein is CSVSVGLPAGEQYF. CDR3 coding DNA: TGCAGCGTATCGGTGGGACTCCCAGCGGGAGAGCAGTACTTC.

The chain carries TRBV12-5 and TRBJ1-1, with D tentatively TRBD1 (5 bases). CDR1 LGHNT and CDR2 FRNRAP come from the germline V gene. V lost 5 bases and J lost 3, with 13 bases in between. The CDR3 is 14 residues long. Here the CDR3 reads CASGPRGGDTEAFF. The CDR3 nucleotides read TGTGCTAGTGGTCCCCGCGGGGGTGACACTGAAGCTTTCTTT. Looking up the rest from reference TRBV12-5 and TRBJ1-1 gives the full variable domain: DARVTQTPRHKVTEMGQEVTMRCQPILGHNTVFWYRQTMMQGLELLAYFRNRAPLDDSGMPKDRFSAEMPDATLATLKIQPSEPRDSAVYFCASGPRGGDTEAFFGQGTRLTVV.

The chain couples TRBV7-9 to TRBJ1-1; D gene uncertain. Trimming took 6 bases from V and 1 from J, leaving 9 bases between them. CDR1 and CDR2 from the germline V gene are SEHNR and FQNEAQ (reference sequence). The CDR3 totals 13 residues. CDR3 sequence reads: CASSGPSNTEAFF. The CDR3 DNA reads as TGTGCCAGCAGTGGGCCATCGAACACTGAAGCTTTCTTT.

This chain uses TRBV11-1 with TRBJ2-7; the D gene is possibly TRBD1 (5 bases). The V end lost 6 bases, the J end lost 4 bases, and 10 bases lay between the germline ends. From germline, CDR1 is SGHAT and CDR2 FQDESV (reference sequence). The CDR3 loop spans 12 amino acids. CDR3 loop: CASRDDRYEQYF. The CDR3 nucleotides are TGTGCCAGCAGAGATGACAGATACGAGCAGTACTTC. Full variable domain (missing parts from reference TRBV11-1 and TRBJ2-7): EAEVAQSPRYKITEKSQAVAFWCDPISGHATLYWYRQILGQGPELLVQFQDESVVDDSQLPKDRFSAERLKGVDSTLKIQPAELGDSAMYLCASRDDRYEQYFGPGTRLTVT.

The CDR3 DNA reads TGTGCCAGCAGCCGGGGACAGGGGGATTCTCAGCCCCAGCATTTT. Protein sequence: CASSRGQGDSQPQHF. The chain couples TRBV2 to TRBJ1-5; 11 bases map to TRBD1. The CDR3 is made up of 15 amino acids. The germline gives CDR1 SNHLY, CDR2 FYNNEI. J lost 6 bases, V lost 6 bases, and 7 bases had no gene match.

CDR3 protein: CASSLDPGNYGYTF. The CDR3 coding sequence is TGTGCCAGCAGCTTAGATCCGGGGAACTATGGCTACACCTTC. This chain joins TRBV7-8 and TRBJ1-2; D remains ambiguous. CDR1 and CDR2 from the germline V gene are SGHVS and FQNEAQ. Trimming pared 1 base from V and 2 bases from J, leaving 8 bases between. The CDR3 has 14 residues.

The chain employs TRBV19 and TRBJ2-2, with D perhaps TRBD1 (6 bases). This CDR3 region has 13 residues. V was clipped by 5 bases and J by 6 bases, with 10 bases between them. Germline-derived CDR1 and CDR2 are LNHDA and SQIVND (reference sequence). CDR3 sequence reads: CASSEGGPGELFF. Here the CDR3 DNA reads TGTGCCAGTAGTGAAGGGGGTCCCGGGGAGCTGTTTTTT. Combining the CDR3 with reference TRBV19 and TRBJ2-2 gives the whole variable domain DGGITQSPKYLFRKEGQNVTLSCEQNLNHDAMYWYRQDPGQGLRLIYYSQIVNDFQKGDIAEGYSVSREKKESFPLTVTSAQKNPTAFYLCASSEGGPGELFFGEGSRLTVL.

V usage is TRBV21-1 and J usage is TRBJ1-5. TRBV21-1 is a recognized pseudogene. The CDR3 extends over 20 amino acids. The CDR3 bases are TGTGCCAGCAGCGCCTCCCACGGGGGGCAGGGTGCTAATAGCAATCAGCCCCAGCATTTT. Its translation: CASSASHGGQGANSNQPQHF.

The rearrangement uses TRBV10-3 and TRBJ2-3; maybe TRBD2 (6 bases). V was shortened by 3 bases and J by 0 bases, with 19 bases between the two germline ends. CDR1 ENHRY and CDR2 SYGVKD come from the germline V gene. The CDR3 contains 18 residues. In DNA form, the CDR3 reads TGTGCCATCAGTGACCCTAAGGTCGGGAGACCTAGCACAGATACGCAGTATTTT. Protein product: CAISDPKVGRPSTDTQYF.

This chain links TRBV14 with TRBJ2-7; 10 positions match TRBD1. Trimming removed 0 bases from V and 4 bases from J; junction bases left unmatched: 0. Germline V gives CDR1 SGHDN, CDR2 FVKESK. The CDR3 contains 14 residues. For the CDR3, the DNA is TGTGCCAGCAGCCAAGAGGACAGGGGGTACGAGCAGTACTTC. Translated, it gives CASSQEDRGYEQYF.